The 8 T cell receptor beta chains listed next were all sequenced from one sample in a study of cytomegalovirus exposure and HLA in healthy donors. The PCR made use of 60 Vbeta and 13 Jbeta primers. TCRdb's copy holds only in-frame clones and misses some; the assay was immunoSEQ multiplex PCR. This table holds 150,000 or so clones, roughly 85% found once. Sequencing was done on a sample of PBMCs. Receptors were obtained from a man aged 25-45 years in good health and CMV-seronegative.

The V and J genes are TRBV6-1 and TRBJ2-7, with D maybe TRBD1 (5 bases). CDR1 and CDR2 (germline): MNHNS, SASEGT. Trimming removed 5 bases from V and 0 bases from J, with 14 bases in between. The CDR3 is 15 residues long. The DNA of the CDR3 is TGTGCCAGCAGTACCGGACATTCTAGCTCCTACGAGCAGTACTTC. Its protein is CASSTGHSSSYEQYF.

This clone was recorded a few times. This chain connects TRBV6-5 to TRBJ1-1, with D unclear. This CDR3 is built from 13 residues. V lost 10 bases to trimming and J lost 3 bases, with 15 bases between them. The germline V gene has CDR1 MNHEY and CDR2 SVGAGI. The CDR3 nucleotides are TGTGCCACCTCGACCCCACGGGACACTGAAGCTTTCTTT. Translated: CATSTPRDTEAFF.

CDR3 in DNA: TGTGCCAGCAGTTACCCTACTACCTTCAGCTCCTACGAGCAGTACTTC. Protein sequence: CASSYPTTFSSYEQYF. The J gene is TRBJ2-7, the V gene TRBV6-6; D not resolved. Trimming cost V 2 bases and J 0 bases, with 14 bases left between them. Germline values: CDR1 MNHNY, CDR2 SVGAGI (reference sequence). The CDR3 runs to 16 residues.

V gene TRBV4-2 combines with J gene TRBJ2-2; D perhaps matches TRBD1 (5 bases). CDR1 and CDR2 (germline): LGHNA, YNFKEQ. The CDR3 is made up of 20 amino acids. The V end lost 8 bases, the J end lost 5 bases, and 33 bases lay between the germline ends. The CDR3 loop reads CASASRQTAKSLKLTGELFF. The DNA of the CDR3 is TGTGCCAGCGCTTCGAGGCAGACAGCCAAATCGCTTAAACTTACCGGGGAGCTGTTTTTT.

This clone appeared once. The CDR3 coding sequence is TGTGCCAGCAGCTTAGATAGCGGGAGGGCCACGATTATCTACGAGCAGTACTTC. It encodes CASSLDSGRATIIYEQYF. The J gene is TRBJ2-7, the V gene TRBV11-2; 11 bases line up with TRBD2. Per the germline V gene, CDR1 is SGHAT and CDR2 is FQNNGV. The V and J ends lost 0 bases and 3 bases, in that order; junction bases with no gene match: 10. This CDR3 region has 18 residues.

This sequence joins TRBV5-1 and TRBJ1-3; TRBD1 matches 9 bases. Germline V gene lookup returns CDR1 SGHRS and CDR2 YFSETQ. The CDR3 has 18 residues. With V trimmed by 4 bases and J by 0 bases, 11 bases remained unmatched. CDR3 bases: TGCGCCAGCAGCACAGAACCGGGACAGGGACGCTCTGGAAACACCATATATTTT. This translates into CASSTEPGQGRSGNTIYF. Filled out from reference TRBV5-1 and TRBJ1-3, the complete variable domain reads KAGVTQTPRYLIKTRGQQVTLSCSPISGHRSVSWYQQTPGQGLQFLFEYFSETQRNKGNFPGRFSGRQFSNSRSEMNVSTLELGDSALYLCASSTEPGQGRSGNTIYFGEGSWLTVV.

The chain uses TRBV30 and TRBJ2-6; 12 nucleotides line up with TRBD1. In germline, CDR1 is GTSNPN, CDR2 SVGIG (reference sequence). The V and J ends lost 2 bases and 0 bases, in that order; junction bases with no gene match: 11. The CDR3 consists of 20 residues. CDR3 bases: TGTGCCTGGAGTCCTCCGGGACAGGGGGCCGTTTACTCTGGGGCCAACGTCCTGACTTTC. It yields the protein CAWSPPGQGAVYSGANVLTF.

The count of this clone is one. The rearrangement joins TRBV11-2 to TRBJ1-3; D is undetermined. Germline V CDR1 and CDR2: SGHAT, FQNNGV. Trimming cost V 5 bases and J 0 bases, with 11 bases left between them. This CDR3 is built from 15 residues. CDR3 amino acids: CASSAGRRSGNTIYF. The CDR3 nucleotides are TGTGCCAGCAGCGCTGGGCGTCGCTCTGGAAACACCATATATTTT.